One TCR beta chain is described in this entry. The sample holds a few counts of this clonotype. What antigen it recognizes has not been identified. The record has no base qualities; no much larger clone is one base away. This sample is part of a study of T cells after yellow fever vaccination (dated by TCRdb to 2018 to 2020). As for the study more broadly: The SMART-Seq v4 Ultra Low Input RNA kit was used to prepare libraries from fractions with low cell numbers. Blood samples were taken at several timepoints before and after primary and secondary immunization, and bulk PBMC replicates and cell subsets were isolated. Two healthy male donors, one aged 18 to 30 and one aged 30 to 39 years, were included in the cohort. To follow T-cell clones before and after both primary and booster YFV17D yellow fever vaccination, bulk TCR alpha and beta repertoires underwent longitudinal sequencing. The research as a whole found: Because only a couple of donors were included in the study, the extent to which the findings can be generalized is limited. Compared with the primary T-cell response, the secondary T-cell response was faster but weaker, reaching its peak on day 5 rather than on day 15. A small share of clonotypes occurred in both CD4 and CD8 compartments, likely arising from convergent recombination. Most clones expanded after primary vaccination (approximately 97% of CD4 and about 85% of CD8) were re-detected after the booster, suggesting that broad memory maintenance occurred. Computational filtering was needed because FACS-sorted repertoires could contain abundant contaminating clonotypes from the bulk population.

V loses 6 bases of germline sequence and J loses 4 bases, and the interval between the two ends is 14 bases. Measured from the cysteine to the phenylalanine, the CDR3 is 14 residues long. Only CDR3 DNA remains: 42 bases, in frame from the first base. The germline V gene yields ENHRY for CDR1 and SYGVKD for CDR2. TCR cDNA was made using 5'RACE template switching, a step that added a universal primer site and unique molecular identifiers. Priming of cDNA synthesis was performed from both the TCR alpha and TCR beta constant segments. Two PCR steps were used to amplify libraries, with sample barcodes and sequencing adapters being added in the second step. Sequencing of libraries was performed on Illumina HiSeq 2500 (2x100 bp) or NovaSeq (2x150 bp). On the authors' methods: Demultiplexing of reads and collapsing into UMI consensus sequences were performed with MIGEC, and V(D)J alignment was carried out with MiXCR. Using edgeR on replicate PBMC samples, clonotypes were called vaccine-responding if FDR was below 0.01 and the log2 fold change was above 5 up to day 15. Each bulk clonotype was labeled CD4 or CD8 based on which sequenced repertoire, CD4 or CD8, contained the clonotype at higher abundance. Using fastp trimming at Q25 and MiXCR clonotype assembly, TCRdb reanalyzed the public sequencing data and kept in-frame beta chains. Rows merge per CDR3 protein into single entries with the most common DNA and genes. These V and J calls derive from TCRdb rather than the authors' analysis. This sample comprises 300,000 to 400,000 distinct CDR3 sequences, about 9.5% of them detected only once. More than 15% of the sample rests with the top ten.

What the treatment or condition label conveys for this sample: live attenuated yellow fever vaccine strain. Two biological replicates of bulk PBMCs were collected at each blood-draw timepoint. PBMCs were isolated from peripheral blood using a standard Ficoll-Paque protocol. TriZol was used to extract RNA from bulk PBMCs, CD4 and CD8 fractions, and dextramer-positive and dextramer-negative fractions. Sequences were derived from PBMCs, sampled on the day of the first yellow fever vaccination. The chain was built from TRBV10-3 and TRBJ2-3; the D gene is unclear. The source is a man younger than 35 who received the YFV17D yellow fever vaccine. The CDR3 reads CAIRAGGGADTQYF. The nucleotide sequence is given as TGTGCCATCAGAGCAGGTGGTGGGGCAGATACGCAGTATTTT.